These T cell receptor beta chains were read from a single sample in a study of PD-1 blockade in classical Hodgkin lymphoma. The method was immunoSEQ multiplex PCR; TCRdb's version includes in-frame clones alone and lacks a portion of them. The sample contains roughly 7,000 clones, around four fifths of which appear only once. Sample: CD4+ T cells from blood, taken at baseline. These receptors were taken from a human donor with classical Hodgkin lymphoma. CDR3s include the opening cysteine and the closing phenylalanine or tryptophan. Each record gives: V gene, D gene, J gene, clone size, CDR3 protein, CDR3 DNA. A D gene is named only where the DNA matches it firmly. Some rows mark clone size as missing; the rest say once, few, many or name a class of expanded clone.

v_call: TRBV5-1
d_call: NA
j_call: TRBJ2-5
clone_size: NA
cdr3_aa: CASSWLGLPQETQYF
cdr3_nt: TGCGCCAGCAGCTGGCTGGGACTGCCTCAAGAGACCCAGTACTTC

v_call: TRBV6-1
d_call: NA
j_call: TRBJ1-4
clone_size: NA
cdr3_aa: CASTPRSRGNEKLFF
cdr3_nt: TGTGCCAGCACCCCCAGAAGCAGGGGTAATGAAAAACTGTTTTTT

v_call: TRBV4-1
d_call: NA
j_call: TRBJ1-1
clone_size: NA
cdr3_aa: CASSQPRDTQTEAFF
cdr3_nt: TGCGCCAGCAGCCAACCTCGGGACACTCAGACCGAAGCTTTCTTT

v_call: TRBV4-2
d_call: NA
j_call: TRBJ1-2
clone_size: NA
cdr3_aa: CASSMSDGYTF
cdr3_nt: TGTGCCAGCAGCATGAGCGACGGCTACACCTTC

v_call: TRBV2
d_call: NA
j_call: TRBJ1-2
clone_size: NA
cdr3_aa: CASSDGDPRTLNYGYTF
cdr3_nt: TGTGCCAGCAGTGATGGAGACCCCCGGACCCTTAACTATGGCTACACCTTC

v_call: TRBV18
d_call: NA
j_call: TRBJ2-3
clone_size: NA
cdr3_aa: CASSPQGTSYTDTQYF
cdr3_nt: TGTGCCAGCTCACCCCAGGGGACATCCTACACAGATACGCAGTATTTT

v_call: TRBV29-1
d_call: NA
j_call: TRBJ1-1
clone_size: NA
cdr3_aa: CSVGGMNTEAFF
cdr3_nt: TGCAGCGTTGGGGGCATGAACACTGAAGCTTTCTTT

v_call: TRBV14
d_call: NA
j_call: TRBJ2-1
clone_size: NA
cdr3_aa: CASSQRGIMGHNEQFF
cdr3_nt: TGTGCCAGCAGCCAAAGGGGGATTATGGGGCACAATGAGCAGTTCTTC

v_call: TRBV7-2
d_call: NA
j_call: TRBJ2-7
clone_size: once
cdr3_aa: CASSLDILAPGEQYF
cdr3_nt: TGTGCCAGCAGCTTAGATATCTTGGCCCCGGGCGAGCAGTACTTC

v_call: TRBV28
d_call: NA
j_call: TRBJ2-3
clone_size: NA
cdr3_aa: CASSRPLASSTDTQYF
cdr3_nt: TGTGCCAGCAGTCGCCCCCTAGCGTCTAGCACAGATACGCAGTATTTT

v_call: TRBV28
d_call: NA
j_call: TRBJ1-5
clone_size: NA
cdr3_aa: CASSPGVVGNQPQHF
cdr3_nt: TGTGCCAGCAGCCCAGGGGTAGTGGGCAATCAGCCCCAGCATTTT

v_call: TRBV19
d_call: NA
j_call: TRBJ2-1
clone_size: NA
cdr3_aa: CASSIDGESSYNEQFF
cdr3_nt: TGTGCCAGTAGTATAGATGGTGAGAGCTCCTACAATGAGCAGTTCTTC

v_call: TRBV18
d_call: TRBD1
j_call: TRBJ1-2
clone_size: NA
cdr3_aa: CASSRNSPGTEYGYTF
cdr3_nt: TGTGCCAGCTCAAGAAACTCGCCCGGGACAGAGTATGGCTACACCTTC

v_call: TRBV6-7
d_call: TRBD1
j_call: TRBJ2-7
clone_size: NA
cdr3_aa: CASSPPRTGLYEQYF
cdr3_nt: TGTGCCAGCAGCCCCCCGAGGACAGGGCTCTACGAGCAGTACTTC

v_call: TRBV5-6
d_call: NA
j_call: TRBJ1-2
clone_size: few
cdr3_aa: CASSLVGGYYGYTF
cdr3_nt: TGTGCCAGCAGCTTGGTTGGGGGGTACTATGGCTACACCTTC

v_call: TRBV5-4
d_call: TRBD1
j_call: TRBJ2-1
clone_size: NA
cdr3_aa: CASRYRDSMSNEQFF
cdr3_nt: TGTGCCAGCAGGTATAGGGACAGTATGAGCAATGAGCAGTTCTTC

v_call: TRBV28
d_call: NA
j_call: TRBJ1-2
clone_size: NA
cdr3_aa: CASSAVYGYTF
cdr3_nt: TGTGCCAGCAGTGCAGTCTATGGCTACACCTTC

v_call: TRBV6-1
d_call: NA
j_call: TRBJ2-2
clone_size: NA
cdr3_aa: CASSDWRGRAGELFF
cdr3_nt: TGTGCCAGCAGTGACTGGAGGGGGAGGGCCGGGGAGCTGTTTTTT

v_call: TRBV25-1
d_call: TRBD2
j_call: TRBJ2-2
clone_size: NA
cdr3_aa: CASSEPSGSHEELFF
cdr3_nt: TGTGCCAGCAGTGAGCCTAGCGGGAGCCATGAGGAGCTGTTTTTT

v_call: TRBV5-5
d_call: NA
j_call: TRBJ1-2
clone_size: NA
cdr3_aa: CASSLAGNYGYTF
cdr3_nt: TGTGCCAGCAGCTTGGCGGGGAACTATGGCTACACCTTC

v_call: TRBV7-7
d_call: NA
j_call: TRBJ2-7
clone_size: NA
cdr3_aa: CASSVSLRSEQYF
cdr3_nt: TGTGCTAGCAGCGTTTCCTTGCGCAGCGAGCAGTACTTC

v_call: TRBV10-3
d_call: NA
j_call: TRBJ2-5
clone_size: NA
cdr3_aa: CAISQSGPQETQYF
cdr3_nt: TGTGCCATCAGTCAAAGCGGGCCCCAAGAGACCCAGTACTTC

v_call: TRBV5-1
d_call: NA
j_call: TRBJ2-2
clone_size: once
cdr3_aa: CASSLGTGSYTGELFF
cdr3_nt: TGCGCCAGCAGCTTGGGGACGGGATCTTACACCGGGGAGCTGTTTTTT

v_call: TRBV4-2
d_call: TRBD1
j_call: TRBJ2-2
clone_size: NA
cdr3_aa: CASSRAGQGVSTGELFF
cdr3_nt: TGTGCCAGCAGCCGAGCGGGACAGGGGGTTTCGACCGGGGAGCTGTTTTTT

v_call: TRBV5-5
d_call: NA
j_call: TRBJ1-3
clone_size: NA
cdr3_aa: CASRPRPGSSGNTIYF
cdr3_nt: TGTGCCAGCAGACCGCGGCCGGGAAGCTCTGGAAACACCATATATTTT

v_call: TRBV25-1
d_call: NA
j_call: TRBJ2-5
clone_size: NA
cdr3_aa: CASSVYLSETQYF
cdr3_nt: TGTGCCAGCAGTGTTTATCTATCCGAGACCCAGTACTTC

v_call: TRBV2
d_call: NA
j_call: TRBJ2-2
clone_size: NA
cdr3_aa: CASTRALTGELFF
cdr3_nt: TGTGCCAGCACTCGAGCACTCACCGGGGAGCTGTTTTTT

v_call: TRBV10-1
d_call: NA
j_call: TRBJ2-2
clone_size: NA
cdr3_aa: CASSGRDLQVGELFF
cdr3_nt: TGCGCCAGCAGTGGAAGGGACTTGCAAGTGGGGGAGCTGTTTTTT